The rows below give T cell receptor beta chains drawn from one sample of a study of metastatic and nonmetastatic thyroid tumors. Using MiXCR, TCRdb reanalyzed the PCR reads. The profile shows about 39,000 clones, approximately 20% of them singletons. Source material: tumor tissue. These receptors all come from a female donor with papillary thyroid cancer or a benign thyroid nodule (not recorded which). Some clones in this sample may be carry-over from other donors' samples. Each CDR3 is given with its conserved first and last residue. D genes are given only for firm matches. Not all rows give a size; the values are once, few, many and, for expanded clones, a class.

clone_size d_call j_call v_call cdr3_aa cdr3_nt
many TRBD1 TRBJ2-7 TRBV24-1 CATSGQGYEQYF TGTGCCACCAGTGGACAGGGCTACGAGCAGTACTTC
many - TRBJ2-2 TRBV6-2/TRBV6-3 CASSHLKGGTGELFF TGTGCCAGCAGTCACCTCAAGGGGGGCACCGGGGAGCTGTTTTTT
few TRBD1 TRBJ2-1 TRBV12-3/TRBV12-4 CASSRYGQGYNEQFF TGTGCCAGCTCACGGTACGGACAGGGGTACAATGAGCAGTTCTTC
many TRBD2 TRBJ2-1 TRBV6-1 CASSQTSGGYNEQFF TGTGCCAGCAGCCAAACTAGCGGGGGATACAATGAGCAGTTCTTC
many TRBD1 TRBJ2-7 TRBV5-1 CASSLVQGATYEQYF TGCGCCAGCAGCTTGGTACAGGGGGCTACCTACGAGCAGTACTTC
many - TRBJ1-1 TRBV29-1 CSVRFGNTEAFF TGCAGCGTTAGGTTTGGGAACACTGAAGCTTTCTTT
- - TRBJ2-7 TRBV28 CASSPDVGPEQYF TGTGCCAGCAGTCCAGATGTAGGGCCCGAGCAGTACTTC
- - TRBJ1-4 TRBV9 CASSKGGSPTNEKLLF TGTGCCAGCAGTAAGGGGGGCTCGCCAACTAATGAAAAACTGCTTTTT
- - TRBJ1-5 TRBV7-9 CASSLEHQPQHF TGTGCCAGCAGCTTAGAGCATCAGCCCCAGCATTTT
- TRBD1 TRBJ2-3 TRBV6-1 CASSPGQGTDTQYF TGTGCCAGCAGCCCGGGACAGGGAACAGATACGCAGTATTTT
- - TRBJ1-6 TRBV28 CASTPPRGPLHF TGTGCCAGCACCCCCCCGCGTGGGCCCCTCCACTTT
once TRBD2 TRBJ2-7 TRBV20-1 CSAIYPTSGPYEQYF TGCAGTGCTATATATCCGACTAGCGGTCCCTACGAGCAGTACTTC
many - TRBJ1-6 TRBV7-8 CASSPGRGGGSPLHF TGTGCCAGCAGCCCGGGACGGGGGGGGGGTTCACCCCTCCACTTT
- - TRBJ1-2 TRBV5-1 CASRPDSYGYTF TGCGCCAGCAGACCAGACAGCTATGGCTACACCTTC
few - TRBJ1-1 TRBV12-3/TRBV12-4 CASSLNRGSNTEAFF TGTGCCAGCAGTTTAAATCGGGGATCTAACACTGAAGCTTTCTTT
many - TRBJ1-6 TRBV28 CASSSLTSYQAPYNSPLHF TGTGCCAGCAGTTCACTCACCAGCTACCAAGCTCCCTATAATTCACCCCTCCACTTT
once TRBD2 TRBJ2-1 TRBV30 CAWNSGRGGYNEQFF TGTGCCTGGAACTCCGGGCGGGGGGGATACAATGAGCAGTTCTTC
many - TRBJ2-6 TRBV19 CASSTISGANVLTF TGTGCCAGTAGTACGATCTCTGGGGCCAACGTCCTGACTTTC
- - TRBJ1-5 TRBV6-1 CASSLKTGTNQPQHF TGTGCCAGCAGTCTAAAGACAGGTACTAATCAGCCCCAGCATTTT
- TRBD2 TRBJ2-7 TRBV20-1 CSARERLAGVFEQYF TGCAGTGCTAGAGAGCGACTAGCGGGAGTATTCGAGCAGTACTTC
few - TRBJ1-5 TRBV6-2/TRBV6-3 CASSYSPPQPQHF TGTGCCAGCAGTTATAGTCCTCCCCAGCCCCAGCATTTT
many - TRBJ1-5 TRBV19 CASSTNIRSNQPQHF TGTGCCAGTAGTACCAACATCAGAAGCAATCAGCCCCAGCATTTT
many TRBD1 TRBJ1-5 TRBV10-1 CASSADRGLDYSNQPQHF TGCGCCAGCAGTGCCGACAGGGGGTTAGATTATAGCAATCAGCCCCAGCATTTT
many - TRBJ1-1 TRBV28 CASILAPIMNTEAFF TGTGCCAGCATCCTAGCCCCGATCATGAACACTGAAGCTTTCTTT
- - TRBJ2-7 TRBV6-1 CASSVRGAFDEQCF TGTGCCAGCAGCGTAAGGGGGGCGTTCGACGAGCAGTGCTTC
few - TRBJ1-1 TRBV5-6 CASTTNKGLGWDTNTEAFF TGTGCCAGCACCACTAACAAGGGGTTGGGCTGGGACACTAACACTGAAGCTTTCTTT
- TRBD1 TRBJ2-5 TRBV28 CANSLQGAGRETQYF TGTGCCAACAGTTTACAGGGGGCTGGTAGGGAGACCCAGTACTTC
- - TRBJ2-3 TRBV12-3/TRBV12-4 CASSKNDSADTQYF TGTGCCAGCAGTAAGAATGATAGCGCAGATACGCAGTATTTT
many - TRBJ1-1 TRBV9 CASSVFPGVGTEAFF TGTGCCAGCAGCGTATTCCCCGGGGTAGGCACTGAAGCTTTCTTT
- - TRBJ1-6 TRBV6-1 CASRAGYSPLHF TGTGCCAGCAGGGCAGGGTATTCACCCCTCCACTTT
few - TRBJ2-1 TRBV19 CASSPSPSRTDEQFF TGTGCCAGTAGTCCCTCCCCTTCTAGAACGGATGAGCAGTTCTTC
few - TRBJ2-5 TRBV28 CASSPPYTPGETQYF TGTGCCAGCAGTCCACCCTACACCCCAGGCGAGACCCAGTACTTC
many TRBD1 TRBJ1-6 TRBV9 CASSEDRGRESPLHF TGTGCCAGCAGCGAGGACAGGGGGCGGGAGTCACCCCTCCACTTT
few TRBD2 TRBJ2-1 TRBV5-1 CASSLVGTSVYNEQFF TGCGCCAGCAGCTTAGTCGGGACTAGTGTTTACAATGAGCAGTTCTTC
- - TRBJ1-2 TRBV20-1 CSARRWYGYTF TGCAGTGCTAGGCGGTGGTATGGCTACACCTTC
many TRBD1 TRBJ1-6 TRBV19 CASSSQGISYNSPLHF TGTGCCAGTAGTTCACAGGGGATCAGCTATAATTCACCCCTCCACTTT
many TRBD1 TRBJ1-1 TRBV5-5 CASSLDRGDTEAFF TGTGCCAGCAGCTTGGACAGGGGAGACACTGAAGCTTTCTTT
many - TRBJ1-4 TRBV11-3 CASSLATGGAGSKLFF TGTGCCAGCAGCTTAGCGACTGGGGGCGCGGGGTCAAAACTGTTTTTT
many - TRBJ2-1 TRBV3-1 CASSRDFPSNEQFF TGTGCCAGCAGCCGGGACTTTCCTTCCAATGAGCAGTTCTTC
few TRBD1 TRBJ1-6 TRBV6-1 CASTTFRGTAKDSPLHF TGTGCCAGCACCACTTTCAGGGGGACAGCAAAGGATTCACCCCTCCACTTT